This T cell receptor beta chain was retrieved from a study of T cell changes during pregnancy in multiple sclerosis. The data were produced by immunoSEQ multiplex PCR, yet TCRdb's version contains in-frame clones alone and is incomplete. The sample lists 70,000 to 80,000 clones, just under 95% occurring once. This CDR3 comprises 18 residues. After removal of 0 bases from V and 1 base from J, the junction contained 6 bases not matched to a gene. In germline, CDR1 is SGDLS, CDR2 YYNGEE. Sequences were derived from peripheral blood, sampled in the first trimester of pregnancy. The source of this sequence is a female donor with multiple sclerosis, enrolled in a pregnancy study. The chain joins TRBV9 to TRBJ2-2; 10 bases map to TRBD2. CDR3 amino acids: CASSVDKRGGMNTGELFF. DNA for the CDR3: TGTGCCAGCAGCGTAGATAAGCGGGGGGGGATGAACACCGGGGAGCTGTTTTTT.